This is a list of T cell receptor beta chains from one sample in a study of OX40 agonist ivuxolimab in advanced cancers. Profiled with immunoSEQ multiplex PCR; TCRdb holds only in-frame clones, not every one. The sample consists of tens of thousands of clones, more than 75% of them appearing once. Here the sequenced sample was CD4+ or CD8+ T cells sorted from blood, taken in a trial of the OX40 agonist ivuxolimab. All receptors come from an adult with an advanced solid tumor such as melanoma, head and neck, liver or kidney cancer. CDR3s include the opening cysteine and the closing phenylalanine or tryptophan. The D gene is left open where the match is weak. Not every row has a clone size; where given, it reads once, few, many or a size class.

clone size	V gene	J gene	D gene	CDR3 protein	CDR3 DNA
NA	TRBV19	TRBJ2-5	TRBD1	CASTAGGQGRETQYF	TGTGCCAGTACCGCGGGTGGACAGGGGAGGGAGACCCAGTACTTC
NA	TRBV6-5	TRBJ1-1	TRBD1	CASSRNWDSDTEAFF	TGTGCCAGCAGCCGTAACTGGGACAGCGACACTGAAGCTTTCTTT
NA	TRBV6-6	TRBJ2-3	NA	CASSYSFGGTDTQYF	TGTGCCAGCAGTTACTCATTCGGGGGCACAGATACGCAGTATTTT
few	TRBV11-3	TRBJ2-5	TRBD2	CASSTGLLETQYF	TGTGCCAGCAGCACGGGACTATTGGAGACCCAGTACTTC
few	TRBV5-6	TRBJ1-6	TRBD1	CASSWSRGWDSPLHF	TGTGCCAGCAGCTGGTCCAGGGGGTGGGATTCACCCCTCCACTTT
NA	TRBV18	TRBJ1-5	NA	CASSEVRIDQPQHF	TGTGCCAGCTCGGAAGTGCGGATCGATCAGCCCCAGCATTTT
NA	TRBV30	TRBJ2-1	NA	CASSALSYHEQFF	TGTGCCTCGTCCGCTCTAAGCTACCATGAGCAGTTCTTC
NA	TRBV6-5	TRBJ2-7	NA	CASEREWLARYEQYF	TGTGCCAGCGAGCGAGAATGGCTAGCGAGATACGAGCAGTACTTC
NA	TRBV6-6	TRBJ2-3	NA	CASSYSNSQQYF	TGTGCCAGCAGTTACTCGAATAGCCAGCAGTATTTT
once	TRBV6-5	TRBJ1-2	NA	CASSRQKGHPYGYTF	TGTGCCAGCAGCCGACAGAAGGGACACCCGTATGGCTACACCTTC
NA	TRBV10-3	TRBJ1-2	TRBD1	CAITPDRAYGYTF	TGTGCCATCACTCCGGACAGGGCTTATGGCTACACCTTC
few	TRBV18	TRBJ1-1	TRBD1	CASSLQGAVEAFF	TGTGCCAGCTCTCTTCAGGGGGCGGTTGAAGCTTTCTTT
NA	TRBV6-1	TRBJ1-4	NA	CASEGGGTNEKLFF	TGTGCCAGCGAGGGAGGGGGGACTAATGAAAAACTGTTTTTT
NA	TRBV6-1	TRBJ1-4	NA	CASGSGDNEKLFF	TGTGCCAGCGGTTCGGGAGATAATGAAAAACTGTTTTTT
few	TRBV19	TRBJ2-5	TRBD2	CASSPGGLGETQYF	TGTGCCAGTAGTCCCGGGGGACTAGGGGAGACCCAGTACTTC
few	TRBV6-5	TRBJ2-7	NA	CASSYGDPSSYEQYF	TGTGCCAGCAGTTACGGGGACCCGAGCTCCTACGAGCAGTACTTC
NA	TRBV4-1	TRBJ2-1	TRBD2	CASSQDQGLAEQFF	TGCGCCAGCAGCCAAGATCAGGGACTAGCGGAGCAGTTCTTC
NA	TRBV29-1	TRBJ2-2	TRBD2	CSVEREGWPGELFF	TGCAGCGTTGAAAGGGAGGGTTGGCCCGGGGAGCTGTTTTTT
NA	TRBV7-9	TRBJ1-1	NA	CASSLARSLGGNTEAFF	TGTGCCAGCAGCTTAGCAAGGTCCCTCGGTGGGAACACTGAAGCTTTCTTT
once	TRBV7-9	TRBJ2-2	NA	CASSNRPSGELFF	TGTGCCAGCAGCAATAGACCAAGCGGGGAGCTGTTTTTT
once	TRBV5-1	TRBJ2-5	TRBD2	CASSLIPAGGMSETQYF	TGCGCCAGCAGCTTGATACCAGCGGGGGGGATGTCAGAGACCCAGTACTTC
NA	TRBV7-9	TRBJ1-2	NA	CASSLELHYGYTF	TGTGCCAGCAGCTTAGAGCTTCACTATGGCTACACCTTC
NA	TRBV6-1	TRBJ2-5	TRBD2	CASRIAGQETQYF	TGTGCCAGCAGAATAGCGGGACAAGAGACCCAGTACTTC
NA	TRBV11-3	TRBJ1-2	NA	CASSLGPTGQRIF	TGTGCCAGCAGCTTAGGACCAACAGGGCAGCGCATCTTC
NA	TRBV6-1	TRBJ2-3	TRBD2	CASSESSGSPDTQYF	TGTGCCAGCAGTGAAAGTAGCGGGAGTCCAGATACGCAGTATTTT
NA	TRBV28	TRBJ2-7	TRBD1	CASKRQGAFSYEQYF	TGTGCCAGCAAACGACAGGGGGCCTTTTCCTACGAGCAGTACTTC
NA	TRBV18	TRBJ1-1	TRBD1	CASSPTGGTEAFF	TGTGCCAGCTCACCAACAGGGGGCACTGAAGCTTTCTTT
NA	TRBV29-1	TRBJ2-5	NA	CSVDRGSGTQYF	TGCAGCGTTGACAGGGGATCCGGGACCCAGTACTTC
NA	TRBV2	TRBJ1-2	NA	CASSFKDRVKNYGYTF	TGTGCCAGCAGTTTTAAGGACAGAGTTAAAAACTATGGCTACACCTTC